This T cell receptor beta chain was sequenced for a study of regulatory T cells in long-lasting Graves disease. This clonotype has more than one count but fewer than ten. The antigen is unknown. CDR1 is LNHDA, CDR2 SQIVND, per germline (reference sequence). This CDR3 has 12 amino acids. The germline V and J ends were trimmed by 10 bases and 2 bases, with 12 bases remaining between them. The time point is: newly diagnosed GD, antithyroid drugs for less than 3 months. The TCR library was prepared using RNA isolated from PBMCs. Findings and limits, study-wide: Study of thyroid tissue was not done, with only peripheral blood studied.

Library construction for TCR beta used iRepertoire HTBI primers and Arm-PCR of CDR3 regions. TCRdb independently ran MiXCR on the multiplex PCR reads; one entry per CDR3 protein. The sample includes hundreds of thousands of distinct CDR3 sequences, more than 15% of them seen just once. These data also formed part of another study, on T cells in Graves' hyperthyroidism and ophthalmopathy. That publication notes: For the diagnoses, clinical symptoms, serum thyroxine and TRAb, thyroid ultrasound and orbital computed tomography were used. HTBI primers were used for first-round RT-PCR of the TCR CDR3.

The sequencing used peripheral blood mononuclear cells (PBMCs), collected at new diagnosis, from a patient treated with antithyroid drugs. This TCR derives from a middle-aged woman with Graves disease. The genes are TRBV19 and TRBJ2-7; no clear D. The CDR3 bases are TGTGCCACCAGCCCGGGTCCCTACGAGCAGTACTTC. Protein: CATSPGPYEQYF.